This T cell receptor beta chain was found in a study of control samples from healthy donors and cancer patients. The CDR3 consists of 15 residues. Germline assignment: CDR1 KGHSY and CDR2 FQNENV. Germline trimming cut 4 bases from V and 4 bases from J; bases unmatched to any gene: 9. The data were produced by immunoSEQ multiplex PCR, yet TCRdb's version contains in-frame clones alone and is incomplete. The table lists 100,000 to 150,000 clones, around 87% of them singletons, with more than 6.5% in the top ten. This TCR came from a man in his forties or fifties in good health. Input material: blood. The chain recombines TRBV16 with TRBJ2-7, with 8 bases matching TRBD2. CDR3 protein: CASSLSGLGAYEQYF. The CDR3 coding sequence is TGTGCCAGCAGCCTTTCGGGACTAGGGGCATACGAGCAGTACTTC.